These 15 T cell receptor beta chains came from one sample sequenced in a study of T-cell reconstitution after alpha-beta-depleted transplantation in children. Library preparation (for TCRbeta) was performed with unique molecular identifiers. TCRdb analysed the PCR reads with MiXCR anew, one entry per CDR3 protein. This table holds fewer than 400,000 distinct CDR3 sequences, 23% found once. The material was PBMCs, mostly from graft donor cells, obtained 180 days after TCRalphabeta/CD19-depleted stem cell transplant. These receptors were collected from a male patient younger than 18 who had a stem cell transplant for acute lymphoblastic leukemia, so the T cells may come from the graft donor.

The DNA for the CDR3 is TGTGCCAGCAGCTTGGGAGAGATTACCTACGAGCAGTACTTC. Protein product: CASSLGEITYEQYF. This rearrangement joins TRBV7-9 to TRBJ2-7; D may be TRBD2 (5 bases). With 3 bases removed from V and 2 bases from J, the gap between germline ends came to 11 bases. Germline CDR1 SEHNR, CDR2 FQNEAQ (reference sequence). The CDR3 consists of 14 residues.

This clonotype has a handful of counts. The chain carries TRBV4-1 and TRBJ2-5; TRBD1 might be the D (5 bases). Germline V CDR1 and CDR2: MGHRA, YSYEKL. The CDR3 sequence is 15 residues long. Trimming removed 1 base from V and 1 base from J, with 10 bases in between. In DNA form, the CDR3 reads TGCGCCAGCAGCCAAGTCAGGGCCCCCCAAGAGACCCAGTACTTC. This translates into CASSQVRAPQETQYF.

The CDR3, as DNA: TGTGCCAGCAGCGTGGGCGCATCCACAGATACGCAGTATTTT. Residues: CASSVGASTDTQYF. The chain couples TRBV9 to TRBJ2-3; no clear D gene. Trimming stripped 2 bases from V and 2 bases from J, with 9 bases between. Germline CDR1 and CDR2: SGDLS and YYNGEE. The CDR3 is made up of 14 amino acids.

This clonotype was counted between two and nine times. The chain carries TRBV5-6 and TRBJ2-1; D is perhaps TRBD2 (5 bases). Trimming pared 7 bases from V and 0 bases from J, leaving 23 bases between. CDR3 length: 18 amino acids. The germline CDR1 and CDR2 sequences are SGHDT and YYEEEE. The CDR3 sequence: CASRRYGGRTRSYNEQFF. The CDR3 DNA follows: TGTGCCAGCCGGCGGTACGGTGGGCGGACTCGCTCCTACAATGAGCAGTTCTTC. Looking up the rest from reference TRBV5-6 and TRBJ2-1 gives the full variable domain: DAGVTQSPTHLIKTRGQQVTLRCSPKSGHDTVSWYQQALGQGPQFIFQYYEEEERQRGNFPDRFSGHQFPNYSSELNVNALLLGDSALYLCASRRYGGRTRSYNEQFFGPGTRLTVL.

The V gene is TRBV24-1, the J gene TRBJ2-1; D gene unclear. V was cut by 2 bases and J by 9 bases, with 10 bases left in between. This CDR3 is built from 13 residues. Germline V gene data show CDR1 as KGHDR and CDR2 as SFDVKD. CDR3 amino acids: CATSDSGSGEQFF. The CDR3 DNA is TGTGCCACCAGTGATTCGGGCTCGGGTGAGCAGTTCTTC.

This chain joins TRBV24-1 and TRBJ2-1; no clear D. Trimming left V 5 bases short and J 7 bases short, with 11 bases between. The CDR3 totals 13 residues. The germline V gene encodes CDR1 KGHDR and CDR2 SFDVKD. The CDR3 nucleotides are TGTGCCACCAGTGTCCATGGCGGAAATGAGCAGTTCTTC. Its protein product is CATSVHGGNEQFF.

This clonotype came up a few times. The chain couples TRBV9 to TRBJ2-7; D may be TRBD2 (6 bases). This CDR3 contains 16 residues. Germline V CDR1 and CDR2: SGDLS, YYNGEE. Trimming removed 4 bases from V and 6 bases from J, with 23 bases in between. CDR3 amino acids: CASSSSARLVRSEQYF. CDR3 nucleotide sequence: TGTGCCAGCAGCTCATCCGCGAGACTAGTCAGATCCGAGCAGTACTTC.

V usage is TRBV20-1 and J usage is TRBJ1-2; D possibly corresponds to TRBD1 (5 bases). This CDR3 is built from 15 residues. Germline CDR1 is DFQATT and CDR2 is SNEGSKA (reference sequence). The ends were cut back, 4 bases at V and 4 bases at J, with 19 bases in the middle. The CDR3 spells CSATGPGRAGYGYTF. CDR3 in DNA: TGCAGTGCTACCGGACCGGGACGGGCGGGCTATGGCTACACCTTC.

The V call is TRBV24-1, the J call TRBJ2-1; TRBD2 might be the D (6 bases). Trimming cost V 4 bases and J 6 bases, with 12 bases left between them. Germline values: CDR1 KGHDR, CDR2 SFDVKD. The CDR3 length is 14 residues. The CDR3 is CATSETGLPNEQFF. In nucleotides, the CDR3 is TGTGCCACCAGTGAGACCGGACTACCCAATGAGCAGTTCTTC.

This clonotype was found a few times. The chain couples TRBV20-1 to TRBJ2-5; D unresolved. The CDR3 loop spans 16 amino acids. The germline gives CDR1 DFQATT, CDR2 SNEGSKA (reference sequence). Trimming removed 1 base from V and 0 bases from J, with 15 bases in between. CDR3 sequence (DNA): TGCAGTGCTAGAGCGTCGGCGATCTGGTACCAAGAGACCCAGTACTTC. It codes for CSARASAIWYQETQYF.

V usage is TRBV29-1 and J usage is TRBJ2-7; TRBD1 matches at 7 bases. CDR3 length equals 14 residues. CDR1 and CDR2 (germline): SQVTM, ANQGSEA. V dropped 4 bases and J dropped 0; count of bases not matched to a gene: 6. CDR3 coding DNA: TGCAGCGTTGCCGGGGACAGCCTCTCCTACGAGCAGTACTTC. It specifies CSVAGDSLSYEQYF.

This clonotype showed up just a few times. The chain joins TRBV6-1 to TRBJ1-2; D uncertain. V lost 4 bases to trimming and J lost 4 bases, with 7 bases between them. The CDR3 is 12 residues long. CDR1 is MNHNS and CDR2 is SASEGT in the germline V gene. The CDR3 nucleotides read TGTGCCAGCAGTGGCACTTCCTATGGCTACACCTTC. This gives the protein CASSGTSYGYTF.

The chain recombines TRBV29-1 with TRBJ2-7, with unresolved D. V shed 4 bases and J shed 5 bases, with 15 bases lying between them. Germline CDR1 reads SQVTM; CDR2 reads ANQGSEA. This CDR3 region has 13 residues. The CDR3 spells CSVVVHPYDEQYF. CDR3 DNA: TGCAGCGTTGTAGTACACCCCTACGACGAGCAGTACTTC.

The chain recombines TRBV15 with TRBJ2-2, with 7 nucleotides matching TRBD2. The CDR3 is 15 amino acids. The germline gives CDR1 LNHNV, CDR2 YYDKDF (reference sequence). V lost 1 base and J lost 5; bases outside the gene matches: 4. CDR3 loop: CATSRGVSGTGELFF. CDR3 sequence (DNA): TGTGCCACCAGCAGAGGGGTTAGCGGGACCGGGGAGCTGTTTTTT.

The chain uses TRBV11-1 and TRBJ2-7; D is undetermined. This CDR3 is 15 amino acids long. CDR1 is SGHAT, CDR2 FQDESV, per germline (reference sequence). The V end was cut by 3 bases, the J end by 0 bases, with 12 bases between. In nucleotides, the CDR3 is TGTGCCAGCAGCTTGTCGTTGGGAAACTCCTACGAGCAGTACTTC. Protein sequence: CASSLSLGNSYEQYF.